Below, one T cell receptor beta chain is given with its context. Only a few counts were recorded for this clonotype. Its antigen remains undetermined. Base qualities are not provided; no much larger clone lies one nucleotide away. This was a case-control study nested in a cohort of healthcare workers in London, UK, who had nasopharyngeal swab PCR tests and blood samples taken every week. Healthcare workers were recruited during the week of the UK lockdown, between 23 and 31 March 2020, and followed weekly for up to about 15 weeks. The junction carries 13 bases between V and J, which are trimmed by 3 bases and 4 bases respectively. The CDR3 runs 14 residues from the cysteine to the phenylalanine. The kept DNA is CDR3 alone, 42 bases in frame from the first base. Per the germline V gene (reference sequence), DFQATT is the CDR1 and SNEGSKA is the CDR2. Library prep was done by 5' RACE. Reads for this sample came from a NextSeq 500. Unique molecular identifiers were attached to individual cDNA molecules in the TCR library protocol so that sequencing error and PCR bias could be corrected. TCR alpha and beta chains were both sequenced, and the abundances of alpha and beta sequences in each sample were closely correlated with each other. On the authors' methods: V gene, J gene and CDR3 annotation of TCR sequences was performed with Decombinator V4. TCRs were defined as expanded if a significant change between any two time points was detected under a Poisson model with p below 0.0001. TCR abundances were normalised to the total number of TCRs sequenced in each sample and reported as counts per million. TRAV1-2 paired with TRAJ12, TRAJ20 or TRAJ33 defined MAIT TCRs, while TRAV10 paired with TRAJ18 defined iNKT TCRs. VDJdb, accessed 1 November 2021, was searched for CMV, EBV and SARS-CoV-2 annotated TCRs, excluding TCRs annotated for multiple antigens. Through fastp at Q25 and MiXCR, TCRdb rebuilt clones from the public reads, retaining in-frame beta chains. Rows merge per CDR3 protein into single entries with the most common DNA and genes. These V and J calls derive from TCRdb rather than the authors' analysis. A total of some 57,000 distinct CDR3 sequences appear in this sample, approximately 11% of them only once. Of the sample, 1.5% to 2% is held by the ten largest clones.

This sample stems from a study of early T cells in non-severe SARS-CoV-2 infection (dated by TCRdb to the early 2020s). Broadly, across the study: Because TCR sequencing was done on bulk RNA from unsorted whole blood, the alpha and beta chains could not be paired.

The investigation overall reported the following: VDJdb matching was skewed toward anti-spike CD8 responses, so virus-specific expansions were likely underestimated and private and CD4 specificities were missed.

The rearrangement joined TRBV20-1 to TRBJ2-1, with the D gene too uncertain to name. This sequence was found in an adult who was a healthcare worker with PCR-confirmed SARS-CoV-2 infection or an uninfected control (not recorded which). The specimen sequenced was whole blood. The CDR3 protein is CSASPPGQYNEQFF. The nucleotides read TGCAGTGCTAGTCCCCCAGGCCAGTACAATGAGCAGTTCTTC.